The next 14 T cell receptor beta chains were all read from a single sample in a study of T-cell reconstitution after alpha-beta-depleted transplantation in children. Preparing the TCRbeta library involved the use of unique molecular identifiers. TCRdb re-called the PCR reads with MiXCR, one entry per CDR3 protein. The data show around 450,000 distinct CDR3 sequences, with roughly 44% seen just once and under 35% held by the top ten. The sample was PBMCs, taken before TCRalphabeta/CD19-depleted stem cell transplant. These receptors all come from a girl aged 2-10 years with aplastic anemia, due to receive a stem cell transplant.

This clonotype was found many times. The J gene is TRBJ2-5, the V gene TRBV12-3 or TRBV12-4, with TRBD1 identical over 7 bases. The CDR3 has 14 residues. Germline trimming cut 5 bases from V and 5 bases from J; bases unmatched to any gene: 8. The chain's CDR3 is CASSPGQVRETQYF. The CDR3 DNA sequence: TGTGCCAGCAGTCCCGGACAGGTGAGGGAGACCCAGTACTTC.

This clonotype was found many times. The CDR3 region has the DNA TGCAGCGTTGTGCCGACAGGGATCACTGAAGCTTTCTTT. Protein sequence: CSVVPTGITEAFF. This chain connects TRBV29-1 to TRBJ1-1; the match to TRBD1 covers 7 bases. This CDR3 contains 13 residues. With V trimmed by 4 bases and J by 4 bases, 6 bases remained unmatched. CDR1 is SQVTM, CDR2 ANQGSEA, per germline.

The V gene is TRBV6-1, the J gene TRBJ2-2; tentatively, D is TRBD2 (7 bases). V was trimmed by 6 bases and J by 2 bases, leaving 16 bases between them. The CDR3 runs 16 residues. CDR1 is MNHNS, CDR2 SASEGT, per germline. The DNA of the CDR3 is TGTGCCAGCAGCCCTGAGGGGGGACTAAACACCGGGGAGCTGTTTTTT. Protein: CASSPEGGLNTGELFF.

The J gene is TRBJ2-7, the V gene TRBV20-1; 8 bases fit TRBD1. There are 14 residues in the CDR3. Germline-derived CDR1 and CDR2 are DFQATT and SNEGSKA (reference sequence). With 3 bases clipped from V and 5 bases from J, the junction kept 9 bases outside the gene matches. In DNA, the CDR3 is TGCAGTGCTAGGGCAACGGACAGGGCCCACGAGCAGTACTTC. This gives the protein CSARATDRAHEQYF.

The chain employs TRBV20-1 and TRBJ2-7; TRBD2 agrees at 15 bases. Germline V gene data show CDR1 as DFQATT and CDR2 as SNEGSKA (reference sequence). J gave up 6 bases and V 6 bases, and 12 bases lay outside the gene matches. The CDR3 has 16 amino acids. Written as DNA, the CDR3 is TGCAGTGCCCCTGGACTAGCGGGAGGGCCTTTGGGCGAGCAGTACTTC. Protein product: CSAPGLAGGPLGEQYF.

Note on this clonotype: At one of its ends the junction is not consistent with the germline gene, which may arise from a read error. This sequence joins TRBV20-1 and TRBJ2-7, with 8 bases fitting TRBD2. CDR3 length equals 16 residues. Germline V lookup: CDR1 DFQATT, CDR2 SNEGSKA (reference sequence). CDR3 region: CSASGVGGGTSCEQYF. The CDR3 nucleotides read TGCAGTGCTAGTGGCGTCGGGGGGGGGACGTCCTGCGAGCAGTACTTC.

This clonotype has at least ten counts. CDR3 sequence reads: CASSLAKVGPDTQYF. CDR3 DNA: TGCGCCAGCAGCTTGGCCAAGGTTGGCCCAGATACGCAGTATTTT. The chain couples TRBV5-1 to TRBJ2-3; no clear D gene. The CDR3 has 15 amino acids. Between the trimmed V and J ends, which lost 0 bases and 4 bases, there was a span of 12 bases. Germline CDR1 SGHRS, CDR2 YFSETQ.

This clonotype has only a few counts. The J gene is TRBJ1-2, the V gene TRBV5-4, with 8 bases identical to TRBD1. Per germline, CDR1 SGHNT and CDR2 YYREEE (reference sequence). V was clipped by 0 bases and J by 1 base; unmatched bases: 2. The CDR3 consists of 15 residues. The CDR3 region is CASSLAGGGNYGYTF. CDR3 coding DNA: TGTGCCAGCAGCTTGGCAGGGGGCGGTAACTATGGCTACACCTTC.

This rearrangement joins TRBV29-1 to TRBJ1-1; D is unclear. Germline V CDR1 and CDR2: SQVTM, ANQGSEA. This CDR3 spans 11 amino acids. Trimming took off 4 bases at V and 3 bases at J, with 6 bases between the two ends. DNA of the CDR3: TGCAGCGTTGGCGAGTACACTGAAGCTTTCTTT. Protein product: CSVGEYTEAFF. Full variable domain (remainder filled in from reference TRBV29-1 and TRBJ1-1): SAVISQKPSRDICQRGTSLTIQCQVDSQVTMMFWYRQQPGQSLTLIATANQGSEATYESGFVIDKFPISRPNLTFSTLTVSNMSPEDSSIYLCSVGEYTEAFFGQGTRLTVV.

The genes are TRBV6-1 and TRBJ1-2, with 9 bases lining up with TRBD1. The germline CDR1 and CDR2 sequences are MNHNS and SASEGT. With V trimmed by 7 bases and J by 6 bases, 12 bases remained unmatched. This CDR3 contains 15 residues. The CDR3 sequence is CASTVGSGQGNGYTF. The CDR3, as DNA: TGTGCCAGCACGGTTGGCTCGGGACAGGGTAATGGCTACACCTTC.

V gene TRBV3-1 combines with J gene TRBJ2-2; D uncertain. Germline V gene lookup returns CDR1 LGHDT and CDR2 YNNKEL (reference sequence). Deletions cut 4 bases from V and 3 bases from J, with 12 bases between. The length of the CDR3 is 15 residues. The CDR3 reads CASSPGGWDTGELFF. The CDR3, as DNA: TGTGCCAGCAGCCCTGGCGGTTGGGACACCGGGGAGCTGTTTTTT.

The chain links TRBV11-2 to TRBJ1-3; D gene ambiguous. The germline CDR1 and CDR2 sequences are SGHAT and FQNNGV. The V and J ends lost 2 bases and 8 bases respectively, with 10 bases between them. CDR3 length: 13 residues. CDR3 amino acids: CASSLSPRDTIYF. The CDR3 DNA reads TGTGCCAGCAGCTTAAGCCCCAGAGACACCATATATTTT.

The chain is built from TRBV20-1 and TRBJ2-3; 8 bases are shared with TRBD2. The CDR3 length is 14 residues. The germline gives CDR1 DFQATT, CDR2 SNEGSKA (reference sequence). J gave up 4 bases and V 6 bases, and 9 bases lay outside the gene matches. CDR3 sequence (DNA): TGCAGTGCACACGGGGGGGGGCGGCCAGATACGCAGTATTTT. Residues: CSAHGGGRPDTQYF.

This chain uses TRBV7-9 with TRBJ2-1, with TRBD2 matching 16 bases. Unmatched junction bases numbered 4, after V lost 3 bases and J lost 8 bases. CDR1 is SEHNR, CDR2 FQNEAQ, per germline (reference sequence). This CDR3 contains 16 residues. This chain's CDR3 is CASSLGLAGGWDEQFF. In DNA, the CDR3 is TGTGCCAGCAGCTTGGGACTAGCGGGGGGGTGGGATGAGCAGTTCTTC. Based on the CDR3 plus reference TRBV7-9 and TRBJ2-1, the full variable domain is DTGVSQNPRHKITKRGQNVTFRCDPISEHNRLYWYRQTLGQGPEFLTYFQNEAQLEKSRLLSDRFSAERPKGSFSTLEIQRTEQGDSAMYLCASSLGLAGGWDEQFFGPGTRLTVL.